The 18 T cell receptor beta chains listed next were all sequenced from one sample in a study of cytomegalovirus exposure and HLA in healthy donors. Primers for the PCR totalled 60 Vbeta and 13 Jbeta. The method was immunoSEQ multiplex PCR; TCRdb's version includes in-frame clones alone and lacks a portion of them. The repertoire holds 160,000 or so clones, roughly 79% seen once, with 6.3% in the top ten. The sample taken for sequencing was PBMCs. The source of these receptors is a man aged 35 to 55 in good health and CMV-seropositive.

The rearrangement uses TRBV6-1 and TRBJ1-5; D unclear. The CDR3 sequence is 17 residues long. V was pared by 0 bases and J by 1 base, with 13 bases between. Looked up from germline, CDR1 is MNHNS and CDR2 is SASEGT. The CDR3 is CASSEAPGWRSNQPQHF. Written as DNA, the CDR3 is TGTGCCAGCAGTGAAGCGCCTGGGTGGCGGAGCAATCAGCCCCAGCATTTT.

The chain uses TRBV7-6 and TRBJ2-3, with a weak D call TRBD2 (6 bases). CDR1 and CDR2 (germline): SGHVS, FNYEAQ. This CDR3 region has 13 residues. V lost 2 bases to trimming and J lost 8 bases, with 11 bases between them. CDR3 nucleotide sequence: TGTGCCAGCAGCTTACGGGACTCCCGTACGCAGTATTTT. Translation: CASSLRDSRTQYF.

CDR3 sequence reads: CASSQGPRGHEQFF. In DNA, the CDR3 is TGCGCCAGCAGCCAAGGGCCCAGGGGGCATGAGCAGTTCTTC. The rearrangement links TRBV4-1 to TRBJ2-1; 8 bases line up with TRBD1. The CDR3 runs to 14 residues. The ends lost 1 base at V and 8 bases at J; junction bases unmatched: 4. Germline assignment: CDR1 MGHRA and CDR2 YSYEKL.

CDR3 sequence (DNA): TGTGCCAGCTCACCACCGCGGCGGAGCCTCCAAGAGACCCAGTACTTC. Its translation: CASSPPRRSLQETQYF. This chain uses TRBV18 with TRBJ2-5; D ambiguous. The germline V and J ends were trimmed by 0 bases and 1 base, with 12 bases remaining between them. This CDR3 is 16 amino acids long. The V gene's germline CDR1 is KGHSH and CDR2 LQKENI.

The V and J genes are TRBV27 and TRBJ1-5, with D maybe TRBD1 (6 bases). The V gene's germline CDR1 is MNHEY and CDR2 SMNVEV (reference sequence). The CDR3 covers 15 residues. The V gene lost 6 bases and the J gene lost 1 base, with 13 bases spanning the gap. The chain's CDR3 is CASSPTGPSNQPQHF. Here the CDR3 DNA reads TGTGCCAGCAGCCCGACAGGCCCCAGCAATCAGCCCCAGCATTTT.

This clone was found a few times. Its ends do not fully match the called genes, so a read error is possible. The V gene is TRBV5-1, the J gene TRBJ2-6; D possibly corresponds to TRBD1 (5 bases). Germline CDR1 reads SGHRS; CDR2 reads YFSETQ. The CDR3 consists of 15 residues. The CDR3 sequence: CASSLGPTGANGLTF. The CDR3 DNA sequence: TGCGCCAGCAGCTTGGGGCCCACTGGGGCCAACGGCCTGACTTTC. The whole variable domain, remainder taken from reference TRBV5-1 and TRBJ2-6, is KAGVTQTPRYLIKTRGQQVTLSCSPISGHRSVSWYQQTPGQGLQFLFEYFSETQRNKGNFPGRFSGRQFSNSRSEMNVSTLELGDSALYLCASSLGPTGANGLTFGAGSRLTVL.

J is TRBJ2-3 and V is TRBV28; D ambiguous. Germline V gene data show CDR1 as MDHEN and CDR2 as SYDVKM. CDR3 length: 15 residues. V lost 2 bases, J lost 0 bases, and 9 bases lay in between. The CDR3 bases are TGTGCCAGCAGTTTAGGTGGCATTAGCACAGATACGCAGTATTTT. Translating it yields CASSLGGISTDTQYF.

The J gene is TRBJ1-1, the V gene TRBV27; D is unclear. Germline loops: CDR1 MNHEY, CDR2 SMNVEV (reference sequence). V was cut by 3 bases and J by 5 bases, with 10 bases left in between. This CDR3 is 13 amino acids long. CDR3 bases: TGTGCCAGCAGTTTGTGGGCCTATACTGAAGCTTTCTTT. This encodes CASSLWAYTEAFF.

J is TRBJ1-4 and V is TRBV28, with a possible D match to TRBD1 (5 bases). CDR1 and CDR2 from the germline V gene are MDHEN and SYDVKM. Trimming took 1 base from V and 2 from J, leaving 8 bases between them. CDR3 size: 15 residues. CDR3 sequence reads: CASSLFRGTNEKLFF. The DNA of the CDR3 is TGTGCCAGCAGTTTATTCCGGGGGACTAATGAAAAACTGTTTTTT.

The gene calls are TRBV5-5 and TRBJ1-5; no definite D call. V gave up 1 base and J gave up 3 bases, with 8 bases separating them. The CDR3 consists of 14 residues. CDR1 and CDR2 (germline): SGHKS, YYEKEE (reference sequence). The DNA of the CDR3 is TGTGCCAGCAGCTTGTCTACAGTCAATCAGCCCCAGCATTTT. Protein product: CASSLSTVNQPQHF.

This clone was recorded only once. In nucleotides, the CDR3 is TGCGCCAGCAGCCAAGCCGGGACAACCCAAGAGACCCAGTACTTC. This gives the protein CASSQAGTTQETQYF. This chain joins TRBV4-1 and TRBJ2-5; tentatively, D is TRBD1 (6 bases). Trimming pared 1 base from V and 1 base from J, leaving 10 bases between. The CDR3 is 15 amino acids. Germline values: CDR1 MGHRA, CDR2 YSYEKL.

The chain employs TRBV15 and TRBJ2-3; a weak D match, TRBD2 (6 bases). CDR1 is LNHNV and CDR2 is YYDKDF in the germline V gene (reference sequence). The germline V and J ends were trimmed by 3 bases and 3 bases, with 16 bases remaining between them. The CDR3 sequence is 16 residues long. The CDR3 DNA follows: TGTGCCACCAGCAGGGGGGAGGCCCCCGAGACAGATACGCAGTATTTT. It codes for CATSRGEAPETDTQYF.

This chain joins TRBV5-4 and TRBJ2-1, with 14 bases identical to TRBD2. Germline V gene lookup returns CDR1 SGHNT and CDR2 YYREEE (reference sequence). This CDR3 contains 18 residues. The trim removed 0 bases at V and 6 bases at J, leaving 8 bases unmatched. In nucleotides, the CDR3 is TGTGCCAGCAGCTTGGTGGGACTAGCGGGAGTTCTCTCCAATGAGCAGTTCTTC. Protein sequence: CASSLVGLAGVLSNEQFF.

Notes on this clone: Other nucleotide sequences from this sample produce the same CDR3. This rearrangement joins TRBV5-1 to TRBJ2-1, with 15 bases fitting TRBD2. The V gene end was trimmed by 0 bases and the J gene end by 7 bases; junction bases not matched to a gene: 2. Germline assignment: CDR1 SGHRS and CDR2 YFSETQ. The CDR3 is made up of 16 amino acids. The CDR3 spells CASSLGTSGRVNEQFF. The CDR3 nucleotides read TGCGCCAGCAGCTTGGGGACTAGCGGGAGGGTGAATGAGCAGTTCTTC.

The chain has TRBV18 and TRBJ1-1; 11 bases line up with TRBD1. V gave up 3 bases and J gave up 2 bases; unmatched junction bases: 5. The germline CDR1 and CDR2 sequences are KGHSH and LQKENI. The CDR3 has 16 amino acids. CDR3 nucleotide sequence: TGTGCCAGCTCACCTACAGGACAGGGGGCAAACACTGAAGCTTTCTTT. Its protein is CASSPTGQGANTEAFF.

This clone was seen a handful of times. The chain combines TRBV5-1 with TRBJ2-7, with 7 bases lining up with TRBD2. The germline CDR1 and CDR2 sequences are SGHRS and YFSETQ. The J segment lost 0 bases and the V segment lost 4 bases, leaving 4 bases of the junction unmatched. This CDR3 has 14 amino acids. The CDR3 bases are TGCGCCAGCAGCAAGACGGGGGGCTCCTACGAGCAGTACTTC. It is translated as CASSKTGGSYEQYF.

This sequence joins TRBV25-1 and TRBJ2-7; 9 bases agree with TRBD2. Germline V gene data show CDR1 as MGHDK and CDR2 as SYGVNS. There are 16 residues in the CDR3. The V and J ends lost 3 bases and 0 bases, in that order; junction bases with no gene match: 6. The chain's CDR3 is CASSDELAGSSYEQYF. The CDR3 nucleotides are TGTGCCAGCAGTGATGAGCTAGCGGGGAGCTCCTACGAGCAGTACTTC.

This clone was recorded once. This rearrangement joins TRBV4-1 to TRBJ1-2; tentative D call: TRBD1 (5 bases). The CDR3 consists of 14 residues. Germline CDR1 MGHRA, CDR2 YSYEKL. V was shortened by 0 bases and J by 7 bases, with 12 bases between the two germline ends. CDR3 loop: CASSQEGRASGYTF. CDR3 in DNA: TGCGCCAGCAGCCAAGAGGGCAGGGCTTCTGGCTACACCTTC.